A single sample is the source of the 2 T cell receptor delta chains below, sequenced in a study of Vδ1+ human thymocytes. Points from the study as a whole: Highly polyclonal TRG and TRD repertoires with Gaussian CDR3 length distributions appeared in thymus.

The antigens of these receptors remain unknown. RNA was extracted from the cells and then reverse transcribed. Pooled V-gene forward primers with one constant-region reverse primer generated the CDR3 amplicons by multiplex PCR. TCRdb fed the multiplex PCR reads into CATT to redo clone calling. Among roughly 56,000 delta-chain clones listed, about 15% were seen once. The sequencing input was Vdelta1+ gamma-delta thymocytes from the thymus. The subset was: FACS-sorted CD3+ TCRalphabeta- TCRVdelta1+ TCRVdelta2- thymocytes. The receptors stem from a girl under three years old who had congenital heart surgery.

The rearrangement uses TRDV1 and TRDJ1, with 7 bases that match TRDD3. The CDR3 covers 18 residues. CDR1 TSWWSYY and CDR2 QGS come from the germline V gene. V shed 6 bases and J 2 bases; nucleotides not matched to a gene: 18. The CDR3 DNA is TGTGCTCTTGGCCCAAAGGGCCCTATAACTGGGGATACCGATAAACTCATCTTT. This gives the protein CALGPKGPITGDTDKLIF.

This chain uses TRDV1 with TRDJ1; D may be TRDD2 or TRDD3 (6 bases each). Trimming stripped 4 bases from V and 0 bases from J, with 30 bases between. The length of the CDR3 is 21 residues. In germline, CDR1 is TSWWSYY, CDR2 QGS. CDR3 loop: CALGVLSTAMGVLLYTDKLIF. The CDR3 DNA reads TGTGCTCTTGGGGTTCTTTCCACTGCAATGGGGGTCCTACTGTACACCGATAAACTCATCTTT.